This entry is about one T cell receptor (beta chain). The data are from a study of blood T cell repertoires in COVID-19. The wider study: Material from acute and convalescent COVID-19 was sourced from the United States, Italy and Spain.

The authors' processing: Reference gene primers were amplified, and this amplification served to estimate nucleated cell counts. Repertoires were generated with immunoSEQ multiplex PCR, while TCRdb's copy carries only in-frame clones and drops some. The DNA was the basis for D and trimming; V, J and clone size are from that table. Of over 150,000 clones in the sample, approximately 78% were seen once. The study counted Cohort 3 donors as recovered given two negative PCRs, clearance, or symptom resolution. Trimming removed 4 bases from V and 4 bases from J, with 10 bases in between. This CDR3 is built from 12 residues. CDR1 is GTSNPN and CDR2 is SVGIG in the germline V gene (reference sequence).

The source material was PBMCs or T cells enriched from blood (not recorded which). This sequence was found in a woman in her forties or fifties who had recovered from COVID-19. The chain combines TRBV30 with TRBJ1-1; perhaps TRBD1 as D (6 bases). CDR3: CAWMGGGTEAFF. CDR3 in DNA: TGTGCCTGGATGGGAGGGGGCACTGAAGCTTTCTTT.